This T cell receptor (beta chain) was profiled in a study of radiation and T cells in renal cell carcinoma. Libraries were prepared by immunoSEQ multiplex PCR; TCRdb keeps only in-frame clonotypes and omits some of them. The data show about 49,000 clones, about 83% seen once. General observations from the study: No pretreatment tumor biopsies were available for baseline clonotypes. In blood, top tumor clones expanded by 2 weeks, shrinking by 4.

Time point: baseline pretreatment blood. Treatment: 15 Gy SBRT to primary tumor, nephrectomy 4 weeks later. This renal cell carcinoma was of the clear cell type. CDR3 length equals 15 residues. V lost 6 bases and J lost 0, with 11 bases in between. In germline, CDR1 is SNHLY, CDR2 FYNNEI. As regards this clone: Antigen unknown.

The sample was blood, taken from a patient whose treatment included radiotherapy and nephrectomy. The rearrangement joins TRBV2 to TRBJ2-2, with D unresolved. The receptor was derived from a woman between 65 and 79 years old with renal cell carcinoma. CDR3 sequence: CASRRETTNTGELFF. CDR3 in DNA: TGTGCCAGCAGGAGAGAGACAACGAACACCGGGGAGCTGTTTTTT.